This T cell receptor beta chain appears in the sequencing data of a study of T cells after yellow fever vaccination. Regarding the study as a whole: At less than 97% for CD4 and approximately 88% for CD8, most primary-vaccination clones showed up again after the booster.

The CDR3 is 11 residues long. Trimming cost V 0 bases and J 8 bases, with 2 bases left between them. Germline values: CDR1 MNHEY, CDR2 SVGAGI. UMIs were added to TCR cDNA along with a universal primer site when it was made by 5'RACE template switching. MiXCR was run by TCRdb on the 5' RACE reads, yielding one entry per CDR3 protein. The table includes around 550,000 distinct CDR3 sequences, 15% to 20% detected once. At least ten counts were recorded for this clonotype. What it recognizes is unknown. The J gene is TRBJ2-1, the V gene TRBV6-5; D not certain. The source is a man aged 25 to 45 who received the YFV17D yellow fever vaccine. This sample comprised PBMCs, obtained 15 days after the yellow fever booster vaccination. The CDR3 region is CASSYSDEQFF. The DNA of the CDR3 is TGTGCCAGCAGTTACTCGGATGAGCAGTTCTTC.